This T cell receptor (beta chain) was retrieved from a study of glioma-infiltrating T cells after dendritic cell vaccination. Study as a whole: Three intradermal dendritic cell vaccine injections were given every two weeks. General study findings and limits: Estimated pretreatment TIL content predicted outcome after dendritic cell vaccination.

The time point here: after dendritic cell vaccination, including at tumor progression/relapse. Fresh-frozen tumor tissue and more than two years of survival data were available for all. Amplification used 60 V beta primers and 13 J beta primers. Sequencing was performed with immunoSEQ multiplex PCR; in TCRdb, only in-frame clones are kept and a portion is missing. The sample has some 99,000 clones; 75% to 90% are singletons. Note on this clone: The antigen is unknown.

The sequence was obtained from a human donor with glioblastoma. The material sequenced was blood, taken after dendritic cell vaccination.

The CDR3 spells CASSGNRDPNQPQHF. The CDR3 DNA is TGTGCCAGCAGTGGCAACAGGGACCCCAATCAGCCCCAGCATTTT. The gene calls are TRBV6-6 and TRBJ1-5; D is perhaps TRBD1 (6 bases). Trimming shortened V by 5 bases and J by 3 bases, and 14 bases separated the two germline ends. Germline loops: CDR1 MNHNY, CDR2 SVGAGI (reference sequence). The CDR3 is made up of 15 amino acids.